The present entry profiles one T cell receptor (beta chain) with its context. This entry is derived from a study of human T cells and chemical hapten exposure. Time point given: patch test 3, about 24 weeks after DPC sensitization. Noted treatment: therapeutic diphenylcyclopropenone sensitization with weekly scalp DPC. The junction had 7 bases not matched to a gene; V was cut back by 5 bases and J by 7 bases. This CDR3 is 14 amino acids long. Germline CDR1 is SNHLY and CDR2 is FYNNEI. Authors' data handling: Sample TCR totals centred on a median of around 95,000, ranging about 20,000 to 690,600. TCRdb independently ran MiXCR on the RACE reads; one entry per CDR3 protein. In this record, the V and J calls reflect TCRdb's handling and not the investigators' own analysis. This sample has 50,000 to 60,000 distinct CDR3 sequences; 9.5% to 15% occur once, and the top ten carry 2.4%.

The sample consisted of whole blood, taken in connection with sensitization to the hapten diphenylcyclopropenone (DPC). The J gene is TRBJ2-4, the V gene TRBV2; the match to TRBD2 covers 8 bases. The receptor's source is a man aged 25 to 40 with alopecia areata. Some clones in this sample may be carry-over from other donors' samples. In nucleotides, the CDR3 is TGTGCCAGCAGTTCACTAGCGGTCACGAACATTCAGTACTTC. Translated, it gives CASSSLAVTNIQYF. The variable domain in full, completed from reference TRBV2 and TRBJ2-4, reads EPEVTQTPSHQVTQMGQEVILRCVPISNHLYFYWYRQILGQKVEFLVSFYNNEISEKSEIFDDQFSVERPDGSNFTLKIRSTKLEDSAMYFCASSSLAVTNIQYFGAGTRLSVL.